This TCR beta chain emerged from a study of blood T cell repertoires in COVID-19. Per germline, CDR1 MDHEN and CDR2 SYDVKM. This CDR3 contains 15 residues. The V segment lost 1 base and the J segment 9 bases; nucleotides outside the gene matches: 5. This clone was seen only a few times. Clones were read by immunoSEQ multiplex PCR, and TCRdb kept only the in-frame ones, dropping some. The sample holds tens of thousands of clones, approximately 83% seen once. The sequencing input was peripheral blood. V usage is TRBV28 and J usage is TRBJ1-6; 8 bases line up with TRBD1. This receptor was taken from a man aged 25 to 40 with COVID-19, enrolled during active disease. The CDR3, as DNA: TGTGCCAGCAGTTTATCGAGGACAGGGATTTCACCCCTCCACTTT. It is translated as CASSLSRTGISPLHF.